Listed here are 23 T cell receptor beta chains from one sample, sequenced in a study of cytomegalovirus exposure and HLA in healthy donors. TCRdb keeps only in-frame clones here, not all; method: immunoSEQ multiplex PCR. The sample contains roughly 260,000 clones, around 87% of which appear only once. Sequencing input: PBMCs. The source is a woman between 18 and 29 years old in good health and CMV-seronegative.

This clone was detected once. The limits of the CDR3 on the DNA are not certain, so only TCRdb's listed CDR3 is given. The gene calls are TRBV1 and TRBJ2-6; the table assigns TRBD1, which was not confirmed against the DNA. TRBV1 is a pseudogene locus. Termini included, the CDR3 measures 17 amino acids. The CDR3 protein is CTSSLRGVGSGANVLTF.

This clone has a handful of counts. In DNA, the CDR3 is TGTGCCTGGAGTGTGCAGGGGGCGGGCTATGGCTACACCTTC. Translated, it gives CAWSVQGAGYGYTF. The gene calls are TRBV30 and TRBJ1-2; 8 nucleotides match TRBD1. CDR3 length: 14 residues. With 0 bases clipped from V and 4 bases from J, the junction kept 4 bases outside the gene matches. Germline V gene lookup returns CDR1 GTSNPN and CDR2 SVGIG (reference sequence).

The chain combines TRBV7-9 with TRBJ1-4, with 9 bases that match TRBD1. From germline, CDR1 is SEHNR and CDR2 FQNEAQ (reference sequence). This CDR3 spans 16 amino acids. The V gene end was trimmed by 5 bases and the J gene end by 2 bases; junction bases not matched to a gene: 6. CDR3 sequence (DNA): TGTGCCAGCAGCCCGGGACAGGGTTCGACTAATGAAAAACTGTTTTTT. Encoded protein: CASSPGQGSTNEKLFF.

The chain is built from TRBV13 and TRBJ1-6, with 7 positions matching TRBD1. The CDR3 loop spans 20 amino acids. J was trimmed by 0 bases and V by 4 bases; bases with no gene match: 15. Germline-derived CDR1 and CDR2 are PRHDT and FYEKMQ (reference sequence). CDR3 coding DNA: TGTGCCAGCAGCTCCCAAAGAGGGACAGCGAGGAGCTCCTATAATTCACCCCTCCACTTT. It translates to CASSSQRGTARSSYNSPLHF. The full variable domain, in which reference TRBV13 and TRBJ1-6 provide the parts outside the CDR3, is AAGVIQSPRHLIKEKRETATLKCYPIPRHDTVYWYQQGPGQDPQFLISFYEKMQSDKGSIPDRFSAQQFSDYHSELNMSSLELGDSALYFCASSSQRGTARSSYNSPLHFGNGTRLTVT.

This clone was found once. The chain uses TRBV6-6 and TRBJ2-7, with 7 bases identical to TRBD1. The CDR3 has 15 amino acids. CDR1 and CDR2 from the germline V gene are MNHNY and SVGAGI (reference sequence). With V trimmed by 5 bases and J by 0 bases, 7 bases remained unmatched. CDR3 DNA sequence: TGTGCCAGCAGTCCTGACAGGGCAAGCTCCTACGAGCAGTACTTC. Protein product: CASSPDRASSYEQYF.

V and J are TRBV15 and TRBJ2-3, with 8 positions matching TRBD1. CDR3 length: 17 residues. CDR1 is LNHNV, CDR2 YYDKDF, per germline (reference sequence). The ends lost 0 bases at V and 2 bases at J; junction bases unmatched: 7. The CDR3 loop is CATSRDGGQGITDTQYF. DNA for the CDR3: TGTGCCACCAGCAGAGATGGTGGACAGGGAATCACAGATACGCAGTATTTT.

The chain employs TRBV5-6 and TRBJ1-3; the D is unclear. The ends were cut back, 1 base at V and 0 bases at J, with 5 bases in the middle. Germline lookup yields CDR1 SGHDT and CDR2 YYEEEE. The CDR3 is made up of 14 amino acids. The CDR3, as DNA: TGTGCCAGCAGCTTGCAGTCCTCTGGAAACACCATATATTTT. This encodes CASSLQSSGNTIYF.

This sequence joins TRBV19 and TRBJ1-5; D unresolved. This CDR3 has 17 residues. Deletions cut 3 bases from V and 0 bases from J, with 15 bases between. Germline V gene data show CDR1 as LNHDA and CDR2 as SQIVND (reference sequence). The CDR3 spells CASSIPTGKYSNQPQHF. The DNA of the CDR3 is TGTGCCAGTAGTATCCCCACGGGGAAATATAGCAATCAGCCCCAGCATTTT.

This sequence joins TRBV7-8 and TRBJ1-1; TRBD1 agrees at 8 bases. Trimming took 4 bases from V and 5 from J; bases not matched to a gene: 3. The CDR3 totals 13 residues. Germline V gene lookup returns CDR1 SGHVS and CDR2 FQNEAQ. The CDR3 here is CASSSRQGTEAFF. CDR3 nucleotide sequence: TGTGCCAGCAGCTCCAGACAGGGGACTGAAGCTTTCTTT.

The genes are TRBV11-2 and TRBJ1-3; 9 bases are a match to TRBD1. V lost 4 bases and J lost 2; bases outside the gene matches: 9. This CDR3 has 17 amino acids. The germline V gene encodes CDR1 SGHAT and CDR2 FQNNGV. The CDR3 region has the DNA TGTGCCAGCAGCTCAGACAAGAACAGGGGGCCTGGAAACACCATATATTTT. It translates to CASSSDKNRGPGNTIYF.

This clone was seen once. The V call is TRBV29-1, the J call TRBJ2-1; 14 bases align to TRBD2. This CDR3 has 13 residues. V gave up 7 bases and J gave up 8 bases; unmatched junction bases: 4. CDR1 SQVTM and CDR2 ANQGSEA come from the germline V gene. The CDR3 loop is CSDRTSGGHEQFF. The CDR3 DNA is TGCAGCGACCGGACTAGCGGGGGGCATGAGCAGTTCTTC.

Here the CDR3 reads CASSFAGVPDGYTF. The CDR3 DNA reads as TGTGCCAGCAGTTTCGCAGGGGTTCCGGATGGCTACACCTTC. V and J are TRBV28 and TRBJ1-2; tentative D call: TRBD1 (6 bases). Germline assignment: CDR1 MDHEN and CDR2 SYDVKM. V gave up 3 bases and J gave up 6 bases, with 14 bases separating them. The CDR3 consists of 14 residues.

The rearrangement links TRBV6-5 to TRBJ1-1, with D possibly TRBD1 on 5 matching bases. The CDR3 covers 13 residues. V lost 6 bases and J lost 0, with 8 bases in between. Germline CDR1 MNHEY, CDR2 SVGAGI. The chain's CDR3 is CASRTGLNTEAFF. CDR3 sequence (DNA): TGTGCCAGCAGAACAGGCCTGAACACTGAAGCTTTCTTT.

This chain links TRBV9 with TRBJ1-2; 9 bases fit TRBD1. Germline V gene data show CDR1 as SGDLS and CDR2 as YYNGEE. With V trimmed by 3 bases and J by 3 bases, 6 bases remained unmatched. The CDR3 totals 15 residues. The CDR3 region has the DNA TGTGCCAGCAGCGGACCGGACAGGGGAGACTATGGCTACACCTTC. The encoded protein is CASSGPDRGDYGYTF.

The chain links TRBV13 to TRBJ2-5; 8 bases line up with TRBD2. The CDR3 contains 16 residues. Germline V gene data show CDR1 as PRHDT and CDR2 as FYEKMQ (reference sequence). J gave up 0 bases and V 5 bases, and 8 bases lay outside the gene matches. The DNA of the CDR3 is TGTGCCAGCAGCCCCTCGCCGCGGGGGGACCAAGAGACCCAGTACTTC. Its protein is CASSPSPRGDQETQYF.

The chain has TRBV5-1 and TRBJ2-3, with a weak D call TRBD2 (5 bases). The V and J ends lost 0 bases and 4 bases respectively, with 12 bases between them. CDR3 length: 15 amino acids. Germline loops: CDR1 SGHRS, CDR2 YFSETQ. This chain's CDR3 is CASSLEGRSADTQYF. In nucleotides, the CDR3 is TGCGCCAGCAGCTTGGAGGGTCGTAGCGCAGATACGCAGTATTTT. Full variable domain (missing parts from reference TRBV5-1 and TRBJ2-3): KAGVTQTPRYLIKTRGQQVTLSCSPISGHRSVSWYQQTPGQGLQFLFEYFSETQRNKGNFPGRFSGRQFSNSRSEMNVSTLELGDSALYLCASSLEGRSADTQYFGPGTRLTVL.

This chain joins TRBV28 and TRBJ1-1; the D is unclear. CDR1 and CDR2 (germline): MDHEN, SYDVKM. The CDR3 has 13 residues. Trimming cost V 2 bases and J 10 bases, with 14 bases left between them. The CDR3 spells CASSLDRAKRAFF. In DNA, the CDR3 is TGTGCCAGCAGTTTAGATCGTGCTAAACGAGCTTTCTTT.

V gene TRBV4-1 combines with J gene TRBJ1-1; D is possibly TRBD1 (5 bases). The CDR3 loop spans 13 amino acids. Trimming pared 4 bases from V and 4 bases from J, leaving 10 bases between. The germline V gene has CDR1 MGHRA and CDR2 YSYEKL. The CDR3 region has the DNA TGCGCCAGCAGCCCCGGGGGGGTCACTGAAGCTTTCTTT. The encoded protein is CASSPGGVTEAFF.

The CDR3 sequence: CASGLVGWGGRAEAFF. The CDR3 region has the DNA TGTGCTAGTGGTTTGGTTGGCTGGGGGGGGCGAGCTGAAGCTTTCTTT. The rearrangement links TRBV12-5 to TRBJ1-1; maybe TRBD1 (6 bases). The germline V and J ends were trimmed by 0 bases and 6 bases, with 17 bases remaining between them. CDR1 is LGHNT, CDR2 FRNRAP, per germline. The CDR3 runs to 16 residues.

The gene calls are TRBV6-1 and TRBJ2-1; 11 bases map to TRBD2. This CDR3 comprises 15 residues. J lost 8 bases, V lost 2 bases, and 5 bases had no gene match. Germline assignment: CDR1 MNHNS and CDR2 SASEGT. CDR3 sequence reads: CASSELAGGPYEQFF. The DNA of the CDR3 is TGTGCCAGCAGTGAATTAGCGGGGGGGCCTTATGAGCAGTTCTTC.

This clone was seen once. One end of the junction varies from germline; a read error may be responsible. This chain connects TRBV11-2 to TRBJ2-1, with 15 bases that match TRBD2. The V gene's germline CDR1 is SGHAT and CDR2 FQNNGV. This CDR3 comprises 15 residues. The CDR3 DNA follows: TGTACCAGCAGCTTAGGACTAGCGGGGGGGCAATCTAAGTTCTTC. This sequence encodes CTSSLGLAGGQSKFF.

The gene calls are TRBV6-4 and TRBJ2-3, with 10 bases matching TRBD1. The J segment lost 4 bases and the V segment lost 0 bases, leaving 1 base of the junction unmatched. From germline, CDR1 is MRHNA and CDR2 SNTAGT. This CDR3 is 15 amino acids long. CDR3: CASSDSTGGADTQYF. CDR3 nucleotide sequence: TGTGCCAGCAGTGACTCGACAGGGGGCGCAGATACGCAGTATTTT.

The V and J genes are TRBV14 and TRBJ2-7; 8 bases map to TRBD1. CDR1 and CDR2 from the germline V gene are SGHDN and FVKESK. The CDR3 has 14 residues. V lost 1 base and J lost 4; bases outside the gene matches: 3. The CDR3 DNA is TGTGCCAGCAGCCAAGGAGGACAGGGTTACGAGCAGTACGTC. Encoded protein: CASSQGGQGYEQYV.